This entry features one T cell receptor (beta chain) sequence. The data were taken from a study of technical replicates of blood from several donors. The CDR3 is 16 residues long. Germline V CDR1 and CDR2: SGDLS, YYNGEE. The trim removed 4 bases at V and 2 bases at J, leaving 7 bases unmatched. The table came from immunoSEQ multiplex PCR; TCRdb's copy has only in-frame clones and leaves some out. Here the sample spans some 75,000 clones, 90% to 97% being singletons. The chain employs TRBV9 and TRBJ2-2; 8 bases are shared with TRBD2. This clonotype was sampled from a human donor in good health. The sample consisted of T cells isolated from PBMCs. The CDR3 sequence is CASSPLGGGNTGELFF. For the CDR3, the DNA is TGTGCCAGCAGCCCCCTCGGGGGGGGAAACACCGGGGAGCTGTTTTTT. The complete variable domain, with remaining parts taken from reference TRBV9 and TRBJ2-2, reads DSGVTQTPKHLITATGQRVTLRCSPRSGDLSVYWYQQSLDQGLQFLIQYYNGEERAKGNILERFSAQQFPDLHSELNLSSLELGDSALYFCASSPLGGGNTGELFFGEGSRLTVL.